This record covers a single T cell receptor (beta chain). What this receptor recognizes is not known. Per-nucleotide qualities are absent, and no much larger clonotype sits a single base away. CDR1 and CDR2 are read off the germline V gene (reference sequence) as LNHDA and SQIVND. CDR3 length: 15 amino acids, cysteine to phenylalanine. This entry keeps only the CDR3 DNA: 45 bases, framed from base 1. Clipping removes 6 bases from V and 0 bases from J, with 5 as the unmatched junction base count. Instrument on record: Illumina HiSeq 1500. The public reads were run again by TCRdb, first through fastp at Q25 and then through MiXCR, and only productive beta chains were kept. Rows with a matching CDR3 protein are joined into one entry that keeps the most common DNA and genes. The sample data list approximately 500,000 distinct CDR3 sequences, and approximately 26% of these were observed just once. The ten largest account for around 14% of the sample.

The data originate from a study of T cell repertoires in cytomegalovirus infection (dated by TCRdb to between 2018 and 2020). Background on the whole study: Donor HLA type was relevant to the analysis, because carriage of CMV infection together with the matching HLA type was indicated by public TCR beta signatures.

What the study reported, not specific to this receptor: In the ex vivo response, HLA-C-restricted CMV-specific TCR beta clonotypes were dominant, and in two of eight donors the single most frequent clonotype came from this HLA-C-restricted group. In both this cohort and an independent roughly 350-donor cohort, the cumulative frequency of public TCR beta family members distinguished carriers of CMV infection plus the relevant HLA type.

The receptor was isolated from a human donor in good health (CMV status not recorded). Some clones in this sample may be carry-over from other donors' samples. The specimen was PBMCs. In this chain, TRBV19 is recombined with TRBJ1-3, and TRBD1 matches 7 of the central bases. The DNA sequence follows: TGTGCCAGTAGCCGACAGGGTTACTCTGGAAACACCATATATTTT. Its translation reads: CASSRQGYSGNTIYF. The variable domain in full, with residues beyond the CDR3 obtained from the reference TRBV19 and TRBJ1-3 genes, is DGGITQSPKYLFRKEGQNVTLSCEQNLNHDAMYWYRQDPGQGLRLIYYSQIVNDFQKGDIAEGYSVSREKKESFPLTVTSAQKNPTAFYLCASSRQGYSGNTIYFGEGSWLTVV.